This T cell receptor beta chain comes out of a study of vaccination effects on CD4 cells after COVID-19. Sequenced by immunoSEQ multiplex PCR; TCRdb stores in-frame clones only, minus some. The table has fewer than 15,000 clones, just under 75% seen once. Sequencing followed a ViraFEST assay step that expanded antigen-specific CD4+ T cells with viral peptide pools. Subsequent to a culture period of more than 8 days, CD4+ T cells were isolated. Documented for the person is a PCR-confirmed SARS-CoV-2 infection occurring between March and December 2020. Participants completed two doses of the BNT162b2 or mRNA-1273 vaccine. Turning to this clone: Its antigen is still unknown.

This TCR came from a human donor who had a prior SARS-CoV-2 infection. Sample: CD4+ T cells from PBMCs cultured with HCoV-NL63 spike peptides, taken after COVID-19 vaccination.

The CDR3 spells CASRVGTAQETQYF. CDR3 DNA: TGTGCCAGCAGAGTCGGGACCGCTCAAGAGACCCAGTACTTC. The chain is built from TRBV28 and TRBJ2-5; D tentatively reads TRBD1 or TRBD2 (5 bases each). Germline V CDR1 and CDR2: MDHEN, SYDVKM. The CDR3 totals 14 residues. Deletions cut 6 bases from V and 2 bases from J, with 13 bases between.